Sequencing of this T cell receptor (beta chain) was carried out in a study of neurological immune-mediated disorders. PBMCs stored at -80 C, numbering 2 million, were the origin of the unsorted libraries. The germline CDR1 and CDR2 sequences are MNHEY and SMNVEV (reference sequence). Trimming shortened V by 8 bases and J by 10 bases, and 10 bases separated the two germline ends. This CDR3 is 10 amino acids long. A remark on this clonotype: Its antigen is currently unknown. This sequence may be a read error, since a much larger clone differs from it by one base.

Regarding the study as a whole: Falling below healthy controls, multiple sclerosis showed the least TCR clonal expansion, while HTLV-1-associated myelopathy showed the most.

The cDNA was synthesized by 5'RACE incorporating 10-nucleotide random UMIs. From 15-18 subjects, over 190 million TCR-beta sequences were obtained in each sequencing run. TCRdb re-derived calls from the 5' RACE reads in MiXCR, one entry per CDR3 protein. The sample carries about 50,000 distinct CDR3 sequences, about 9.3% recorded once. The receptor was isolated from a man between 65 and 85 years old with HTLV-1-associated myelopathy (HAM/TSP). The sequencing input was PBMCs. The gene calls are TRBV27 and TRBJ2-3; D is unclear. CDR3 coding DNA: TGTGCCAGCCTTCACGGTGCGCAGTATTTT. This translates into CASLHGAQYF.